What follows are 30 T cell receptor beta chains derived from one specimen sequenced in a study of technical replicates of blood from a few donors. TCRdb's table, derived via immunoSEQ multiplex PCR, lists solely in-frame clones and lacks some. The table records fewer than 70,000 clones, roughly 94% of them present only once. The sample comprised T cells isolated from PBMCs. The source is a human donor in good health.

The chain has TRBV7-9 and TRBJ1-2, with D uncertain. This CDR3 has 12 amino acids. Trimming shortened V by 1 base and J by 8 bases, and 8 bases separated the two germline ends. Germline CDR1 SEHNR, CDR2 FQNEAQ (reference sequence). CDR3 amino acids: CASSLGGNGYTF. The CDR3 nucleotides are TGTGCCAGCAGCTTAGGAGGGAACGGCTACACCTTC.

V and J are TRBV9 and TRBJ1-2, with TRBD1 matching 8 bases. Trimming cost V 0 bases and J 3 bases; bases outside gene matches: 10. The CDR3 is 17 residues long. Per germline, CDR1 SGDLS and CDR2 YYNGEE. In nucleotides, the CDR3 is TGTGCCAGCAGCGTAGGTCTAAACGCGGACAGGGACTATGGCTACACCTTC. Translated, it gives CASSVGLNADRDYGYTF.

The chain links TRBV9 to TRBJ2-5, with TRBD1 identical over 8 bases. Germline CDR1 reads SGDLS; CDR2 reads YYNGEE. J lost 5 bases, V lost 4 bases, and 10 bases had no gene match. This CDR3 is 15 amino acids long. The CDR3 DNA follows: TGTGCCAGCAGCCCCTACTCAGGGGGCTACGAGACCCAGTACTTC. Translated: CASSPYSGGYETQYF.

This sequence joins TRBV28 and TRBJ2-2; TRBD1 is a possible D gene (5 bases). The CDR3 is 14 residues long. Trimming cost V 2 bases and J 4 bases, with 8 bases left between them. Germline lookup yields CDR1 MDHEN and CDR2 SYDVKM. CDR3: CASSLQGGTGELFF. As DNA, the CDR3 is TGTGCCAGCAGTTTACAGGGTGGCACCGGGGAGCTGTTTTTT.

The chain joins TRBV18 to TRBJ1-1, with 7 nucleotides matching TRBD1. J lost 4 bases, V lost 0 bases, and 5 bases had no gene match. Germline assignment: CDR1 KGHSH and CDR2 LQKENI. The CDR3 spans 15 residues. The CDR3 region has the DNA TGTGCCAGCTCACCACCCCTCACAGGGGCCACTGAAGCTTTCTTT. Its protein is CASSPPLTGATEAFF. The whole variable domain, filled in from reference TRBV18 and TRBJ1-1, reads NAGVMQNPRHLVRRRGQEARLRCSPMKGHSHVYWYRQLPEEGLKFMVYLQKENIIDESGMPKERFSAEFPKEGPSILRIQQVVRGDSAAYFCASSPPLTGATEAFFGQGTRLTVV.

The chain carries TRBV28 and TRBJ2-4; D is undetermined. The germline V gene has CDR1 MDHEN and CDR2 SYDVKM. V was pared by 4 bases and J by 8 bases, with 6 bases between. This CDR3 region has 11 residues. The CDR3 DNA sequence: TGTGCCAGCAGTTCCCCCGACATTCAGTACTTC. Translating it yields CASSSPDIQYF. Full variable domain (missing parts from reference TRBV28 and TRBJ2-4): DVKVTQSSRYLVKRTGEKVFLECVQDMDHENMFWYRQDPGLGLRLIYFSYDVKMKEKGDIPEGYSVSREKKERFSLILESASTNQTSMYLCASSSPDIQYFGAGTRLSVL.

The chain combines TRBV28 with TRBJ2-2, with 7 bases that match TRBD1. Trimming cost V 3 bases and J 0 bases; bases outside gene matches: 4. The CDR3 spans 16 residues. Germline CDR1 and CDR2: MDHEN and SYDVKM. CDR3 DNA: TGTGCCAGCAGTTTCCATGGGACAGCGAACACCGGGGAGCTGTTTTTT. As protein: CASSFHGTANTGELFF.

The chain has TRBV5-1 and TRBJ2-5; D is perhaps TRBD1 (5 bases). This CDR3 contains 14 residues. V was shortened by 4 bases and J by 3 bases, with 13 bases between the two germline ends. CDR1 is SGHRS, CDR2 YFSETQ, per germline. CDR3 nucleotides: TGCGCCAGCAGCCCGGGTGGGGCCGAAGAGACCCAGTACTTC. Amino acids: CASSPGGAEETQYF.

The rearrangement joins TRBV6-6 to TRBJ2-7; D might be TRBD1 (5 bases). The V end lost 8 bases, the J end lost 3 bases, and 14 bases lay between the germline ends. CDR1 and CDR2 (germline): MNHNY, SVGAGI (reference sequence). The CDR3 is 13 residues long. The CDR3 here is CASCRVLDYEQYF. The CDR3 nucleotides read TGTGCCAGCTGCAGGGTCTTAGACTACGAGCAGTACTTC.

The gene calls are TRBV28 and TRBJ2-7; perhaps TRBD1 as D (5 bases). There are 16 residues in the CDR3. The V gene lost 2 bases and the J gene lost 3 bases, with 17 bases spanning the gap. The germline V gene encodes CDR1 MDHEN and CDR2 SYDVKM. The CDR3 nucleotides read TGTGCCAGCAGTTTAAATATTAGACAGTCCTTCTACGAGCAGTACTTC. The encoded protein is CASSLNIRQSFYEQYF.

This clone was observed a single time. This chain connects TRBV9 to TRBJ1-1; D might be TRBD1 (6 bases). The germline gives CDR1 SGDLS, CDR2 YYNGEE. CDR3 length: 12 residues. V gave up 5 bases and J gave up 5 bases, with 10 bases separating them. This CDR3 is CASRLGGTEAFF. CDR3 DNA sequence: TGTGCCAGCAGACTAGGGGGAACTGAAGCTTTCTTT.

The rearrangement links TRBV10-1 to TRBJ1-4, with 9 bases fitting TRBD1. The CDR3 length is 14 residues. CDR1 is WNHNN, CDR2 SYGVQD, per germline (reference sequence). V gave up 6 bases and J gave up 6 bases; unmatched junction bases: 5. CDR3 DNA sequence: TGCGCCAGCAGCCGGGACAGGGATGATGAAAAACTGTTTTTT. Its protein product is CASSRDRDDEKLFF.

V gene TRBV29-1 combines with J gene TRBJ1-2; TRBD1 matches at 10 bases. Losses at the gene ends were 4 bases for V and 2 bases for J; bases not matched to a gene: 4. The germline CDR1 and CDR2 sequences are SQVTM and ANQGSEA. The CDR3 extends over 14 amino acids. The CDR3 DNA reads TGCAGCGTTGGGGGACAGGGGCCCAACTATGGCTACACCTTC. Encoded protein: CSVGGQGPNYGYTF.

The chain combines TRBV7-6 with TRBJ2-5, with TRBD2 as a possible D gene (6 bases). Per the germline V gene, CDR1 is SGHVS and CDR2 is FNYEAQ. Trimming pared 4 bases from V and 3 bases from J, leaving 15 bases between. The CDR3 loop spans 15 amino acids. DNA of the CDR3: TGTGCCAGCAGCTCATATTTTGGGGGGAAAGAGACCCAGTACTTC. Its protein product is CASSSYFGGKETQYF. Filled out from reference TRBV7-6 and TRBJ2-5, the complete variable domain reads GAGVSQSPRYKVTKRGQDVALRCDPISGHVSLYWYRQALGQGPEFLTYFNYEAQQDKSGLPNDRFSAERPEGSISTLTIQRTEQRDSAMYRCASSSYFGGKETQYFGPGTRLLVL.

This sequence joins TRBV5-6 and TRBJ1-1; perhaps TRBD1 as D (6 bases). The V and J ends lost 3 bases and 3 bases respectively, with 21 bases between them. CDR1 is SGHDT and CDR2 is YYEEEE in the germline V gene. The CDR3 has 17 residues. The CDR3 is CASSWTLGAGGYTEAFF. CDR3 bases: TGTGCCAGCAGCTGGACATTGGGGGCGGGGGGATACACTGAAGCTTTCTTT.

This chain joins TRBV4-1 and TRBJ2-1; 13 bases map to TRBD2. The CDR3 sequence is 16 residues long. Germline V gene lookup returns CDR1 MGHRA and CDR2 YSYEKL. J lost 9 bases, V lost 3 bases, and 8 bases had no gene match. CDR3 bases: TGCGCCAGCAGCCACAGACTAGCGGGGGGCCGGGGTGAGCAGTTCTTC. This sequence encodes CASSHRLAGGRGEQFF.

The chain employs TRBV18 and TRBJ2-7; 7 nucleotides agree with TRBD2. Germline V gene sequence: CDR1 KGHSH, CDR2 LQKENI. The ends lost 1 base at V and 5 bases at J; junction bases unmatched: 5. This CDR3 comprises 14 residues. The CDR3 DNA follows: TGTGCCAGCTCACCACGGGAGGGAGTCAACGAGCAGTACTTC. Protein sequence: CASSPREGVNEQYF.

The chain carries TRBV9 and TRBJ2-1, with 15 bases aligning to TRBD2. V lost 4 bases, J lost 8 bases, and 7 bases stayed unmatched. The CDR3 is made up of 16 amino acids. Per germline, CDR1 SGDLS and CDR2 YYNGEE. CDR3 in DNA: TGTGCCAGCAGCTCCGGTTGGACTAGCGGGGGGGATGAGCAGTTCTTC. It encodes CASSSGWTSGGDEQFF.

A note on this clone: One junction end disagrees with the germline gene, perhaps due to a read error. This CDR3 reads CASSLGTGGGEQYF. The CDR3 DNA reads as TGTGCCAGCAGCCTAGGGACAGGGGGCGGCGAGCAGTACTTC. This chain connects TRBV13 to TRBJ2-7; 12 bases agree with TRBD1. Germline-derived CDR1 and CDR2 are PRHDT and FYEKMQ (reference sequence). The CDR3 runs to 14 residues.

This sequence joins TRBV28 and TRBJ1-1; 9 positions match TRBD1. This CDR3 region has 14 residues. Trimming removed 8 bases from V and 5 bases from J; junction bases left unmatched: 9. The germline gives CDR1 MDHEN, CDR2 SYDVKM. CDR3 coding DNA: TGTGCCAGCGGAAACAGGGGGCGCGAAACTGAAGCTTTCTTT. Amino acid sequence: CASGNRGRETEAFF.

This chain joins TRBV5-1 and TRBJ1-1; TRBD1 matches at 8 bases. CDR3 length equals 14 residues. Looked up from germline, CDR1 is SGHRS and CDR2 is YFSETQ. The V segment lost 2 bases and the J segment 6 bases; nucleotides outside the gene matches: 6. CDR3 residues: CASSFSTGVAEAFF. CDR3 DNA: TGCGCCAGCAGCTTCTCGACAGGGGTTGCTGAAGCTTTCTTT.

The CDR3 here is CSVESYQGYEQYF. In DNA, the CDR3 is TGCAGCGTTGAATCCTACCAGGGTTACGAGCAGTACTTC. The chain combines TRBV29-1 with TRBJ2-7; maybe TRBD1 (5 bases). The CDR3 is 13 amino acids. Germline assignment: CDR1 SQVTM and CDR2 ANQGSEA. V gave up 2 bases and J gave up 4 bases, with 12 bases separating them.

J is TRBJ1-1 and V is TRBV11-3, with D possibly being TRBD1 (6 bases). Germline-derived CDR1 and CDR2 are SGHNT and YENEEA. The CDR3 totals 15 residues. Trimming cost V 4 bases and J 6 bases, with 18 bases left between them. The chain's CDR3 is CASSSLTGLVAEAFF. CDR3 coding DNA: TGTGCCAGCAGCTCCCTTACAGGGCTAGTAGCTGAAGCTTTCTTT.

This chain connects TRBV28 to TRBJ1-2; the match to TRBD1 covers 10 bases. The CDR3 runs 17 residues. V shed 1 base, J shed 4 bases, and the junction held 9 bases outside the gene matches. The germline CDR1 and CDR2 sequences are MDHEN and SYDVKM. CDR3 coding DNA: TGTGCCAGCAGTTTATCGGGACAGGGGCCAAAGGGCTATGGCTACACCTTC. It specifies CASSLSGQGPKGYGYTF.

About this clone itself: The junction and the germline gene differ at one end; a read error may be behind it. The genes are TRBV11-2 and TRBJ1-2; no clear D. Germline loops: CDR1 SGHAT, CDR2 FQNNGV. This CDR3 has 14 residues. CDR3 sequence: CASSLDRAGGRFDF. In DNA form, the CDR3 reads TGTGCCAGCAGCTTAGACCGGGCCGGAGGGCGGTTCGACTTC.

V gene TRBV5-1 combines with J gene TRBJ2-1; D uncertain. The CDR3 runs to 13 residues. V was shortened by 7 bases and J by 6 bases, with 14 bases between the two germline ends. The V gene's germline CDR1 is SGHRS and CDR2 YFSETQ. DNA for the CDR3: TGCGCCAGCGGCCCCGGTCTAGGCAATGAGCAGTTCTTC. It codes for CASGPGLGNEQFF.

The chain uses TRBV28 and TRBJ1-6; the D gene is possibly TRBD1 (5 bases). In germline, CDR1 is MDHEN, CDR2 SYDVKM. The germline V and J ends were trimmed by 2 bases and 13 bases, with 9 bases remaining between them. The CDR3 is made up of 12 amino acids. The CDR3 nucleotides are TGTGCCAGCAGTTTAAGGGGTTATCCCCTCCACTTT. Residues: CASSLRGYPLHF.

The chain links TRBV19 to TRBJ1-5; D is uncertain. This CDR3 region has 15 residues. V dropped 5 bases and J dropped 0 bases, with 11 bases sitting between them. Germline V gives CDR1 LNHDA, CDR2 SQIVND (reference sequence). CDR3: CASSLQTLSNQPQHF. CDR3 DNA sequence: TGTGCCAGTAGTCTACAGACACTTAGCAATCAGCCCCAGCATTTT.

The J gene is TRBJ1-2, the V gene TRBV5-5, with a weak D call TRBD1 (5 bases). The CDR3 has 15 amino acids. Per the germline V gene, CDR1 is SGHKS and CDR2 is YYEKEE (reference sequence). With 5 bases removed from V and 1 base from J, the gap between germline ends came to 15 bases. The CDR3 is CASRRDSSGNYGYTF. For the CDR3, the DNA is TGTGCCAGCAGACGCGACAGCAGTGGTAACTATGGCTACACCTTC.

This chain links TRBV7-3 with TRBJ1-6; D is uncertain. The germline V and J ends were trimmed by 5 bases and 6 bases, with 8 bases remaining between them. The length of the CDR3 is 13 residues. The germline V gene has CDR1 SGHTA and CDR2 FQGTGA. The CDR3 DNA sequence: TGTGCCAGCAGCCCGAACACTAATTCACCCCTCCACTTT. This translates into CASSPNTNSPLHF. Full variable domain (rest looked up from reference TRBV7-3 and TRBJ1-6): GAGVSQTPSNKVTEKGKYVELRCDPISGHTALYWYRQSLGQGPEFLIYFQGTGAADDSGLPNDRFFAVRPEGSVSTLKIQRTERGDSAVYLCASSPNTNSPLHFGNGTRLTVT.